The entry below gives a single T cell receptor (beta chain) sequence along with its context. Germline CDR1 MGHRA, CDR2 YSYEKL. This CDR3 is 16 amino acids long. Trimming pared 0 bases from V and 4 bases from J, leaving 14 bases between. This entry comes from a study of T cell changes during pregnancy in multiple sclerosis. Assay used: immunoSEQ multiplex PCR; TCRdb lists only in-frame clones, some missing. This sample has around 80,000 clones; roughly nine tenths occur once, and the top ten carry 1.4% to 1.5%. This receptor was obtained from a female donor with multiple sclerosis, enrolled in a pregnancy study. V usage is TRBV4-1 and J usage is TRBJ2-3, with D possibly being TRBD1 (6 bases). The sample was peripheral blood, taken before pregnancy. The CDR3 bases are TGCGCCAGCAGCCAAGAAAGGGACATACTTTCAGATACGCAGTATTTT. Its protein product is CASSQERDILSDTQYF.